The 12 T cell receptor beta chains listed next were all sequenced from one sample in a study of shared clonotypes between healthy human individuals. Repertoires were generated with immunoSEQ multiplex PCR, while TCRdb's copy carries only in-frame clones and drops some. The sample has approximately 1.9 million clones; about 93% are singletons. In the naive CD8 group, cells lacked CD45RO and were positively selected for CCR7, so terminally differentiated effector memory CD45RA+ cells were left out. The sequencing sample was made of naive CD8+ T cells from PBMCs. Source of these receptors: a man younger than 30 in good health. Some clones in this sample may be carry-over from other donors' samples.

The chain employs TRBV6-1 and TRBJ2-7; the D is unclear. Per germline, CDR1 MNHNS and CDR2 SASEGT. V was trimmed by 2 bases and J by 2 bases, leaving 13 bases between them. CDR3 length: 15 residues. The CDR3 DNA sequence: TGTGCCAGCAGTGAATACCCGACCGCCCCCTACGAGCAGTACTTC. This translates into CASSEYPTAPYEQYF.

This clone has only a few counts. The CDR3 loop reads CASSLVAGGFYEQYF. The CDR3, as DNA: TGTGCCAGCAGCTTAGTAGCTGGGGGCTTCTACGAGCAGTACTTC. V and J are TRBV7-9 and TRBJ2-7; D perhaps matches TRBD1 (6 bases). CDR1 is SEHNR and CDR2 is FQNEAQ in the germline V gene (reference sequence). This CDR3 contains 15 residues. Trimming left V 1 base short and J 3 bases short, with 13 bases between.

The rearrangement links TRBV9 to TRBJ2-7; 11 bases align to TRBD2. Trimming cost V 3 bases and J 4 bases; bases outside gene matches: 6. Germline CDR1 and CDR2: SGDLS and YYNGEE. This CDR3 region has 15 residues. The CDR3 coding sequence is TGTGCCAGCAGCGGGGGGAGGACTAGCGGGTACGAGCAGTACTTC. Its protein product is CASSGGRTSGYEQYF.

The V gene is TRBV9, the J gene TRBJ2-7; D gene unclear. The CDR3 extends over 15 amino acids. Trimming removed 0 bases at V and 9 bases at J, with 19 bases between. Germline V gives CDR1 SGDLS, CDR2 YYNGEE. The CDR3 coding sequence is TGTGCCAGCAGCGTAGACTACACCTCTCCTGGTCGGCAGTACTTC. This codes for CASSVDYTSPGRQYF.

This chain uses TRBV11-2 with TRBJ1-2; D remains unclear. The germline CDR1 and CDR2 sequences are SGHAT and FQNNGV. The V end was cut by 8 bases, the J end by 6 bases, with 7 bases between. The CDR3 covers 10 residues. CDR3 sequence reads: CASGGDGYTF. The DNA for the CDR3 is TGTGCCAGCGGCGGCGATGGCTACACCTTC.

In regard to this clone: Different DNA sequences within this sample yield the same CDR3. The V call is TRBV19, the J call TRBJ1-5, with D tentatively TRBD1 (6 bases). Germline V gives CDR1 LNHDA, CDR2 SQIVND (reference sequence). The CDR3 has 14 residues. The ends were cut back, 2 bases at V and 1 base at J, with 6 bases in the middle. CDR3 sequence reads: CASSIRGSNQPQHF. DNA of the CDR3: TGTGCCAGTAGTATAAGGGGGAGCAATCAGCCCCAGCATTTT.

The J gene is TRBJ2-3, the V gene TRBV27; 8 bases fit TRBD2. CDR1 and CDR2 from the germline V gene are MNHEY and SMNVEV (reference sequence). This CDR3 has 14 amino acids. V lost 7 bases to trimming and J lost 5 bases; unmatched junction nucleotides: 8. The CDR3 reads CASTASGLIDTQYF. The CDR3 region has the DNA TGTGCCAGCACCGCTAGCGGGTTAATAGATACGCAGTATTTT.

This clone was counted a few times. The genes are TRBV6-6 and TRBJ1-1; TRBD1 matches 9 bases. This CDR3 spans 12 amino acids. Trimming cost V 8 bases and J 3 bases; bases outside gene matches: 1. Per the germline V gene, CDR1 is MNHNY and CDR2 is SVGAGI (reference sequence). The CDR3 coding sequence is TGTGCCAGCCGACAGGGGGACACTGAAGCTTTCTTT. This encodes CASRQGDTEAFF.

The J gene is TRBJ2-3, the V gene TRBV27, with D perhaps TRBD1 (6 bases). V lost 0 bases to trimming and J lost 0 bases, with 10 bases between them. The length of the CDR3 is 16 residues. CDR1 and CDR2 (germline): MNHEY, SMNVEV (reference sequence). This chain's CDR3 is CASSLSSRGSTDTQYF. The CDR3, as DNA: TGTGCCAGCAGTTTATCGAGCAGGGGAAGCACAGATACGCAGTATTTT.

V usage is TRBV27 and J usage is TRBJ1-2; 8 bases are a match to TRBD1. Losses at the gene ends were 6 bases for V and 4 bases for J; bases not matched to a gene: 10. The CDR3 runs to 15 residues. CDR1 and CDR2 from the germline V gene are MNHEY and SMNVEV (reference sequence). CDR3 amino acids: CASRPSGGKSYGYTF. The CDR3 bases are TGTGCCAGCAGACCGTCAGGGGGCAAAAGCTATGGCTACACCTTC.

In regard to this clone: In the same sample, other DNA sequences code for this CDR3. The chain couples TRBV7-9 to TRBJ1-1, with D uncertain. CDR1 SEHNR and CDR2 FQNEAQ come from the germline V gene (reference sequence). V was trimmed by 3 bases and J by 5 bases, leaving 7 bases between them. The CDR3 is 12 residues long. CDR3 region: CASSFGLTEAFF. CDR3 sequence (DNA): TGTGCCAGCAGCTTTGGCTTGACTGAAGCTTTCTTT.

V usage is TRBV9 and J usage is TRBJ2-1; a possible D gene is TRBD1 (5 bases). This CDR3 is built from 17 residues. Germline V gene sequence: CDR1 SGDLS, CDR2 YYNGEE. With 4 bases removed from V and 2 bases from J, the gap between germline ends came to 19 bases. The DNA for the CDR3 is TGTGCCAGCAGCCCCCCACTTGGCCCAGGGACCTACAATGAGCAGTTCTTC. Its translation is CASSPPLGPGTYNEQFF. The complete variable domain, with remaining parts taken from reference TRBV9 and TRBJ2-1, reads DSGVTQTPKHLITATGQRVTLRCSPRSGDLSVYWYQQSLDQGLQFLIQYYNGEERAKGNILERFSAQQFPDLHSELNLSSLELGDSALYFCASSPPLGPGTYNEQFFGPGTRLTVL.